This entry concerns a single T cell receptor (beta chain). Its antigen is unknown. Base qualities are not at hand, and no much larger clone is one base apart. To demonstrate the VDJtools post-analysis software, the study profiled TCR beta repertoires from the peripheral blood of about 13 young patients with multiple sclerosis. Multiple sclerosis patients were children and adolescents aged roughly 6 to 16 years. The data derive from a study of post-analysis software for immune sequencing data (dated by TCRdb to 2015 to 2017). As for the study more broadly: Recorded disease courses included relapsing-remitting, secondary progressive and progressive-relapsing multiple sclerosis, with some patients lacking subtype annotation. Patient repertoires were compared against about a dozen previously published healthy control repertoires from donors aged roughly 6 to 25 years. A subset of samples was prepared in parallel using single-end sample barcoding, then pooled and co-amplified after Illumina adapter ligation. Points the paper makes about the study in general: Several TRBV segments, including TRBV5-6, TRBV5-1 and TRBV20-1, were significantly more frequent in patients than controls. The multiple sclerosis patient group was slightly younger than the control group. Significantly lower normalized Chao1 diversity was found in multiple sclerosis patients than in controls, suggesting substantial peripheral T-cell clonal expansion. Direct clustering with F measure revealed strong co-clustering of samples prepared in the same batch, which led to a batch-effect correction.

The CDR3 covers 17 residues, taking in both the cysteine and the phenylalanine. This entry keeps only the CDR3 DNA: 51 bases, framed from base 1. CDR1 and CDR2 are read off the germline V gene as LGHNA and YNFKEQ. Germline trimming: 1 base from V, 5 bases from J; junction bases outside gene matches: 6. Library construction relied on PCR. Reads for this sample came from an Illumina HiSeq 2500. To reduce PCR and sequencing biases, unique molecular identifiers were built into the TCR beta cDNA libraries. Some 500,000 cDNA molecules were obtained for every 1 to 10 million input T cells, so each molecule roughly corresponded to one T cell. The same protocol used for the earlier healthy control dataset was applied to prepare and sequence the patient libraries. Samples belonging to the same batch were prepared together, multiplexed and sequenced on a shared HiSeq lane. The original methods were these. MIGEC handled the raw barcoded reads, throwing out single-read molecular identifier groups before consensus assembly and CDR3 extraction. VDJtools was used for post-analysis of the clonotype tables, with diversity normalized by down-sampling every dataset to the smallest sample size. In repertoire overlap clustering, CDR3 amino acid sequences, but not nucleotide sequences, were matched to correct batch-related cross-sample contamination. TCRdb redid the processing of the public reads, applying fastp at Q25 and MiXCR, and retained in-frame beta chains. When rows share a CDR3 protein, they turn into one entry using the most common DNA and genes. Here the V and J calls rest on TCRdb's processing, not on the authors' analysis. The sample records 170,000 or so distinct CDR3 sequences, roughly 30% of which are singletons. The ten largest clonotypes hold about 1.6% of the sample.

Sample: blood. The rearranged segments are TRBV4-2 and TRBJ2-2; TRBD2 lines up with 11 middle nucleotides. This sequence originates from a girl between 10 and 17 years old with multiple sclerosis. The sequenced DNA is TGTGCCAGCAGCCAAGTGCTCGGGACTAGCGGTACCGGGGAGCTGTTTTTT. Its protein reads: CASSQVLGTSGTGELFF.